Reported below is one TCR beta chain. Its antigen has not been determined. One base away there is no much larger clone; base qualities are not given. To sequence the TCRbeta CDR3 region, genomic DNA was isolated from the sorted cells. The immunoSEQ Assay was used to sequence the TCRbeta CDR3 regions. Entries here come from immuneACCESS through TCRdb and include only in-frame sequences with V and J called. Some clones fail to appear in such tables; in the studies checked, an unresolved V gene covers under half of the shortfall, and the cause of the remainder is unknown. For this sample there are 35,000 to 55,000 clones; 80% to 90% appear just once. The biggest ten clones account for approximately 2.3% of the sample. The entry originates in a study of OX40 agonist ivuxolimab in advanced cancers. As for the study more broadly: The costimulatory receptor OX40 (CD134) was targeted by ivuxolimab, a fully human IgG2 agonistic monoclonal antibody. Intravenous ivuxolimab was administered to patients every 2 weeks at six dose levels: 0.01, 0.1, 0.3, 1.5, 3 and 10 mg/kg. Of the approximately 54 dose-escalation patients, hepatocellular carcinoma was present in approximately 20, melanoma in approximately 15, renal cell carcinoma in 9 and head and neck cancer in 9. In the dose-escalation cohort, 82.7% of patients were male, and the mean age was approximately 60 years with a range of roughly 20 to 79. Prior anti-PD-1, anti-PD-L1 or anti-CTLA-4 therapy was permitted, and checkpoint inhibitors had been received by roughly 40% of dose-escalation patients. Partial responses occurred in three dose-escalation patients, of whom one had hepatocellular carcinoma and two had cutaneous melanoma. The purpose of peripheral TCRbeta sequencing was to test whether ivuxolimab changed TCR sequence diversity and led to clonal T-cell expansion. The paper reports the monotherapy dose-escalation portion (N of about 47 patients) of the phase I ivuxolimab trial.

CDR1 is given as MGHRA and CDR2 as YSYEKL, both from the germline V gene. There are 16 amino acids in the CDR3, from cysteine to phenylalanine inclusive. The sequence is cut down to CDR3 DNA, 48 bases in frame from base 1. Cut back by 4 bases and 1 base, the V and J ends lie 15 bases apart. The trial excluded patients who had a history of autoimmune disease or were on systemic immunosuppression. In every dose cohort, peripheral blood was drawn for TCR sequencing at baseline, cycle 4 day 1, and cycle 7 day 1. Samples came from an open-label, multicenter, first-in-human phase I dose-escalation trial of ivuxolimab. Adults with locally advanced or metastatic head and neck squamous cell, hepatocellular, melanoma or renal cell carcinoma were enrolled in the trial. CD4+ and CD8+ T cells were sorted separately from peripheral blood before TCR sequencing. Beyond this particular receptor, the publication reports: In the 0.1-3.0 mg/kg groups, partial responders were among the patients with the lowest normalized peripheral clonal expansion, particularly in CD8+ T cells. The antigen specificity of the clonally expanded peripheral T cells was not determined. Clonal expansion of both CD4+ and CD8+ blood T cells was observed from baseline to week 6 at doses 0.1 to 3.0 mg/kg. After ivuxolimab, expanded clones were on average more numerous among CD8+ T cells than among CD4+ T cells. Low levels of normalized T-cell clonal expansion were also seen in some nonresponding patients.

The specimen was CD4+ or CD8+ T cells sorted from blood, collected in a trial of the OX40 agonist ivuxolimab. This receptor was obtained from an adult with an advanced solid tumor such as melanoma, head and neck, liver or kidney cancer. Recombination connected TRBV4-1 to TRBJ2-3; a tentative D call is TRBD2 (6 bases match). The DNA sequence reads TGCGCCAGCAGCCCCACAGGAACGGGGGGCACAGATACGCAGTATTTT. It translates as CASSPTGTGGTDTQYF.